This T cell receptor beta chain was captured by sequencing in a study of Graves' ophthalmopathy and Graves' hyperthyroidism. After removal of 3 bases from V and 3 bases from J, the junction contained 11 bases not matched to a gene. The CDR3 totals 18 residues. Germline CDR1 is SGHTA and CDR2 is FQGNSA. Ineligible for inclusion were patients with other autoimmune diseases, uncontrolled infections, pregnancy or lactation. As regards this clonotype: Its antigen is not identified.

General study findings and limits: At around 70% sensitivity and approximately 78% specificity, the model predicted progression of the ophthalmopathy.

RNA transcripts were the source from which TCR beta CDR3 regions were amplified. First-round RT-PCR relied on HTBI primers, and a second-round multiplex PCR came next. Each CDR3 protein is one row after TCRdb ran MiXCR on the multiplex PCR reads. The data hold 450,000 to 600,000 distinct CDR3 sequences, with roughly 40% observed a single time. V usage is TRBV7-2 and J usage is TRBJ2-3, with 11 bases lining up with TRBD1. The sequence was obtained from an adult man with Graves' hyperthyroidism. Sequencing used peripheral blood or thyroid tissue (not recorded which). CDR3 sequence reads: CASSFSAGTGGRTDTQYF. In nucleotides, the CDR3 is TGTGCCAGCAGCTTCTCTGCCGGGACAGGGGGTAGAACAGATACGCAGTATTTT.